This record covers a single TCR beta chain. The sample originates from a study of blood T cell repertoires in COVID-19. The wider study: Collection of acute and convalescent COVID-19 samples took place in the United States, Italy and Spain. Sample material is recorded as cDNA or gDNA derived from T cells, B-cell-depleted T cells, or PBMCs.

Only in-frame clones appear in the TCRdb table, and some are missing; sequencing was by immunoSEQ multiplex PCR. The sample shows more than 200,000 clones, around 87% of them seen only once. The length of the CDR3 is 14 residues. Germline lookup yields CDR1 SGHNT and CDR2 YENEEA. The germline V and J ends were trimmed by 6 bases and 0 bases, with 11 bases remaining between them. The sequenced material came from peripheral blood. The TCR comes from a woman aged 45 to 65 with COVID-19, enrolled during active disease. V is TRBV11-3 and J is TRBJ1-1, with a weak D call TRBD1 (5 bases). This CDR3 is CASSPRGMNTEAFF. CDR3 coding DNA: TGTGCCAGCAGTCCTAGGGGTATGAACACTGAAGCTTTCTTT.